The entry below describes one T cell receptor (beta chain). No antigen is known for it. These data come from a study of cytomegalovirus exposure and HLA in healthy donors. Points from the study as a whole: TCR beta V- and J-gene trimming, according to a later analysis, was linked to a missense DCLRE1C variant.

Researchers ran the PCR with 60 Vbeta and 13 Jbeta primers. The method was immunoSEQ multiplex PCR; TCRdb's version includes in-frame clones alone and lacks a portion of them. The sample yields 80,000 to 90,000 clones, 75% seen once. With 6 bases removed from V and 2 bases from J, the gap between germline ends came to 17 bases. The CDR3 is 15 residues long. Germline V gene lookup returns CDR1 SNHLY and CDR2 FYNNEI. The chain couples TRBV2 to TRBJ2-7; unclear D gene. The receptor's source is a man aged 35 to 55 in good health and CMV-seronegative. Source material: PBMCs. The CDR3 nucleotides read TGTGCCAGCAGCGCCCAAGCCGGGTTGACCTACGAGCAGTACTTC. It codes for CASSAQAGLTYEQYF.